Listed below are T cell receptor beta chains from one sample, sequenced in a study of T-cell memory formation after mild COVID-19. TCRdb re-called the 5' RACE reads through MiXCR, storing one row per CDR3 protein. The sample carries about 400,000 distinct CDR3 sequences, roughly 15% recorded once. The sequenced sample was PBMCs or a T cell subset sorted from them (not recorded which). The receptor set was obtained from a man between 18 and 29 years old who had mild COVID-19 (a few samples of this study predate the infection). Cell type and time point are not known. Each CDR3 is given with its conserved first and last residue. D genes are given only for firm matches. Only some rows state a clone size, as once, few, many or a class for expanded clones.

J,size,V,D,CDR3,DNA
TRBJ2-7,many,TRBV18,TRBD1,CASSPPGTGVLYEQYF,TGTGCCAGCTCACCACCGGGTACAGGGGTCCTCTACGAGCAGTACTTC
TRBJ2-4,.,TRBV9,.,CASSAGLSGGKNIQYF,TGTGCCAGCAGCGCTGGACTTTCGGGTGGCAAAAACATTCAGTACTTC
TRBJ2-7,.,TRBV9,TRBD1,CASSALGGGEQYF,TGTGCCAGCAGCGCCTTAGGGGGCGGCGAGCAGTACTTC
TRBJ2-4,few,TRBV5-1,.,CASSMSGAGNIQYF,TGCGCCAGCAGCATGTCGGGGGCGGGAAACATTCAGTACTTC
TRBJ1-2,.,TRBV27,.,CASRGVGSYGYTF,TGTGCCAGCAGGGGGGTTGGGTCCTATGGCTACACCTTC
TRBJ2-5,few,TRBV7-2,TRBD2,CASSLVPGGAGETQYF,TGTGCCAGCAGCTTAGTGCCCGGGGGGGCTGGTGAGACCCAGTACTTC
TRBJ1-5,.,TRBV10-2,TRBD1,CASSEADRGNQPQHF,TGCGCCAGCAGTGAGGCCGACAGGGGCAATCAGCCCCAGCATTTT
TRBJ1-2,.,TRBV27,.,CASSLSGAGPGSNYGYTF,TGTGCCAGCAGTTTATCGGGGGCAGGTCCTGGTAGCAACTATGGCTACACCTTC
TRBJ1-1,.,TRBV12-3/TRBV12-4,TRBD1,CASSLALGGGLKAFF,TGTGCCAGCAGTTTAGCGCTAGGAGGGGGCTTGAAAGCTTTCTTT
TRBJ2-5,few,TRBV11-2,TRBD2,CASSLGSSGAGETQYF,TGTGCCAGCAGCTTAGGGTCTAGCGGGGCCGGGGAGACCCAGTACTTC
TRBJ2-1,.,TRBV3-1,.,CASSQENFGGDYNEQFF,TGTGCCAGCAGCCAAGAAAACTTCGGGGGAGATTACAATGAGCAGTTCTTC
TRBJ2-5,.,TRBV7-9,TRBD1,CASSLGWTGQETQYF,TGTGCCAGCAGCTTAGGTTGGACAGGGCAAGAGACCCAGTACTTC
TRBJ2-5,few,TRBV2,TRBD1,CASSVTGPEETQYF,TGTGCCAGCAGTGTGACAGGGCCTGAAGAGACCCAGTACTTC
TRBJ2-5,few,TRBV7-9,.,CASSRSSTQETQYF,TGTGCCAGCAGCCGAAGTAGTACCCAAGAGACCCAGTACTTC
TRBJ2-3,.,TRBV7-3,.,CASSLTKLDTQYF,TGTGCCAGCAGCTTAACAAAGCTGGATACGCAGTATTTT
TRBJ1-1,.,TRBV5-1,TRBD1,CASSLDGTGGGEAFF,TGCGCCAGCAGCTTGGACGGGACAGGCGGTGGTGAAGCTTTCTTT